This T cell receptor (beta chain) emerged from a study of blood T cell repertoires in COVID-19. The repertoire was sequenced with immunoSEQ multiplex PCR; TCRdb's copy has only in-frame clones and lacks some. The sample records approximately 110,000 clones, around 84% being singletons. The CDR3 loop spans 13 amino acids. The V segment lost 6 bases and the J segment 7 bases; nucleotides outside the gene matches: 6. The germline V gene encodes CDR1 MNHNY and CDR2 SVGAGI (reference sequence). The chain employs TRBV6-6 and TRBJ1-2, with TRBD1 identical over 9 bases. The sample comprised peripheral blood. This TCR derives from a human donor in a cohort sampled during active COVID-19. The CDR3 DNA reads TGTGCCAGCAGCAATGGACAGGGGCTTGGCTACACCTTC. Its protein is CASSNGQGLGYTF.